The 21 T cell receptor beta chains in this list originate from one sample, sequenced in a study of blood T cell repertoires in COVID-19. Clones were read by immunoSEQ multiplex PCR, and TCRdb kept only the in-frame ones, dropping some. The sample has under 150,000 clones, about 80% seen once; the top ten hold roughly 3.4%. The sequenced sample consisted of peripheral blood. All receptors come from a man between 60 and 75 years old with acute or convalescent COVID-19.

The V gene is TRBV7-2, the J gene TRBJ1-6; 7 nucleotides match TRBD1. The CDR3 runs 16 residues. The V gene's germline CDR1 is SGHTA and CDR2 FQGNSA. J was trimmed by 7 bases and V by 1 base; bases with no gene match: 7. The CDR3 loop is CASSLGAGGVNSPLHF. The CDR3 DNA follows: TGTGCCAGCAGCTTAGGGGCAGGGGGTGTAAATTCACCCCTCCACTTT.

The J gene is TRBJ2-7, the V gene TRBV7-3, with 8 bases fitting TRBD2. Germline values: CDR1 SGHTA, CDR2 FQGTGA. V lost 2 bases, J lost 7 bases, and 4 bases stayed unmatched. This CDR3 has 13 residues. The CDR3 DNA reads as TGTGCCAGCAGCTTAGACGGGACTAGTGAGCAGTACTTC. This sequence encodes CASSLDGTSEQYF.

This chain joins TRBV19 and TRBJ1-1; 8 bases fit TRBD1. Unmatched junction bases numbered 3, after V lost 5 bases and J lost 4 bases. The CDR3 consists of 13 residues. Germline CDR1 reads LNHDA; CDR2 reads SQIVND (reference sequence). In DNA, the CDR3 is TGTGCCAGTAGTGCTACAGGGGGCACTGAAGCTTTCTTT. Its translation: CASSATGGTEAFF. Based on the CDR3 plus reference TRBV19 and TRBJ1-1, the full variable domain is DGGITQSPKYLFRKEGQNVTLSCEQNLNHDAMYWYRQDPGQGLRLIYYSQIVNDFQKGDIAEGYSVSREKKESFPLTVTSAQKNPTAFYLCASSATGGTEAFFGQGTRLTVV.

The rearrangement links TRBV5-5 to TRBJ2-2, with D perhaps matching TRBD2 (6 bases). With 3 bases removed from V and 6 bases from J, the gap between germline ends came to 21 bases. The CDR3 runs to 17 residues. The germline V gene encodes CDR1 SGHKS and CDR2 YYEKEE (reference sequence). CDR3 in DNA: TGTGCCAGCAGCTCGCTAGACGGACTAACTTATTCCGGGGAGCTGTTTTTT. The encoded protein is CASSSLDGLTYSGELFF.

The chain combines TRBV7-6 with TRBJ2-3; 13 nucleotides line up with TRBD2. V was clipped by 4 bases and J by 2 bases; unmatched bases: 9. This CDR3 is 18 amino acids long. Germline assignment: CDR1 SGHVS and CDR2 FNYEAQ. In nucleotides, the CDR3 is TGTGCCAGCAGCTCCCTGGAACTAGCGGGAGGGTACACAGATACGCAGTATTTT. This gives the protein CASSSLELAGGYTDTQYF.

The chain joins TRBV3-1 (or the pseudogene TRBV3-2) to TRBJ1-1, with D perhaps matching TRBD1 (5 bases). Germline-derived CDR1 and CDR2 are LGHDT and YNNKEL (reference sequence). Trimming left V 2 bases short and J 4 bases short, with 8 bases between. CDR3 length: 13 residues. The CDR3 DNA is TGTGCCAGCAGCCAACGGAGGGGCACTGAAGCTTTCTTT. Its translation: CASSQRRGTEAFF.

The chain has TRBV4-2 and TRBJ2-7; D remains ambiguous. The V end lost 0 bases, the J end lost 0 bases, and 6 bases lay between the germline ends. This CDR3 region has 14 residues. In germline, CDR1 is LGHNA, CDR2 YNFKEQ. The CDR3 DNA follows: TGTGCCAGCAGCCAAGATCAGGCCTCCTACGAGCAGTACTTC. This gives the protein CASSQDQASYEQYF.

V is TRBV18 and J is TRBJ2-3, with D possibly matching TRBD2 (6 bases). V lost 9 bases and J 6 bases, leaving 13 bases between the germline ends. Germline values: CDR1 KGHSH, CDR2 LQKENI. The CDR3 sequence is 12 residues long. The CDR3 bases are TGTGCCAGTTCGGGACTTGCGGATACGCAGTATTTT. The encoded protein is CASSGLADTQYF.

The CDR3 spells CASSLPTYRGDTQYF. The CDR3 DNA is TGTGCCAGCAGCTTGCCGACCTACAGGGGAGATACGCAGTATTTT. The genes are TRBV5-6 and TRBJ2-3, with 7 bases aligning to TRBD1. CDR3 length equals 15 residues. V was pared by 1 base and J by 5 bases, with 7 bases of the junction left unmatched. Germline values: CDR1 SGHDT, CDR2 YYEEEE.

J is TRBJ2-5 and V is TRBV28; no definite D call. The CDR3 totals 10 residues. Germline V gives CDR1 MDHEN, CDR2 SYDVKM. V was clipped by 6 bases and J by 4 bases, with 3 bases between them. CDR3 residues: CASSGETQYF. DNA for the CDR3: TGTGCCAGCAGCGGAGAGACCCAGTACTTC.

This clone was picked up one time. J is TRBJ2-1 and V is TRBV24-1, with TRBD2 matching 14 bases. With V trimmed by 3 bases and J by 5 bases, 8 bases remained unmatched. This CDR3 is 18 amino acids long. Per the germline V gene, CDR1 is KGHDR and CDR2 is SFDVKD. The CDR3 coding sequence is TGTGCCACCAGTGATGAGGGGGGACTAGCGGGAGAGAACAATGAGCAGTTCTTC. Encoded protein: CATSDEGGLAGENNEQFF.

The V call is TRBV7-2, the J call TRBJ1-4; D is uncertain. The germline gives CDR1 SGHTA, CDR2 FQGNSA. CDR3 length: 11 amino acids. Trimming pared 6 bases from V and 14 bases from J, leaving 13 bases between. The CDR3, as DNA: TGTGCCAGCAGAGCGGGTGGAAATCTGTTTTTT. Its protein is CASRAGGNLFF.

V is TRBV6-5 and J is TRBJ2-7, with D possibly being TRBD2 (6 bases). The V end lost 6 bases, the J end lost 5 bases, and 14 bases lay between the germline ends. Germline CDR1 reads MNHEY; CDR2 reads SVGAGI. The CDR3 has 13 residues. The CDR3 is CASSSRWGDEQYF. CDR3 nucleotides: TGTGCCAGCAGCTCCCGCTGGGGGGACGAGCAGTACTTC.

V gene TRBV3-1 (or the pseudogene TRBV3-2) combines with J gene TRBJ1-1; D is unresolved. This CDR3 is built from 13 residues. Trimming left V 5 bases short and J 11 bases short, with 18 bases between. CDR1 is LGHDT and CDR2 is YNNKEL in the germline V gene (reference sequence). CDR3 sequence reads: CASSSTTSRQAFF. CDR3 bases: TGTGCCAGCAGCTCGACAACTAGCAGGCAGGCTTTCTTT.

This clone appeared a single time. V gene TRBV18 combines with J gene TRBJ2-7, with TRBD2 identical over 13 bases. Germline V gene sequence: CDR1 KGHSH, CDR2 LQKENI. V shed 5 bases and J 2 bases; nucleotides not matched to a gene: 3. The CDR3 is 15 amino acids. For the CDR3, the DNA is TGTGCCAGCTCAACGGGACTAGCGGGACCCTACGAGCAGTACTTC. This gives the protein CASSTGLAGPYEQYF.

This clone was found a few times. V gene TRBV28 combines with J gene TRBJ2-1; no clear D gene. Germline V gene sequence: CDR1 MDHEN, CDR2 SYDVKM. The CDR3 has 10 amino acids. Trimming removed 10 bases from V and 5 bases from J, with 6 bases in between. DNA for the CDR3: TGTGCCACCCGTCACAATGAGCAGTTCTTC. Translating it yields CATRHNEQFF.

The V call is TRBV28, the J call TRBJ1-5; 9 bases match TRBD1. CDR3 length equals 17 residues. The V gene's germline CDR1 is MDHEN and CDR2 SYDVKM. Trimming removed 3 bases from V and 4 bases from J; junction bases left unmatched: 10. In nucleotides, the CDR3 is TGTGCCAGCAGTTTGATGATACAGGGGGCAAGAAATCAGCCCCAGCATTTT. This gives the protein CASSLMIQGARNQPQHF.

This clone has a handful of counts. The chain couples TRBV6-2 or TRBV6-3 to TRBJ2-7, with TRBD2 as a possible D gene (6 bases). Germline assignment: CDR1 MNHEY and CDR2 SVGEGT. The CDR3 length is 13 residues. Trimming removed 0 bases from V and 4 bases from J, with 7 bases in between. In DNA form, the CDR3 reads TGTGCCAGCAGTTACTCTGGGAGGTACGAGCAGTACTTC. Translating it yields CASSYSGRYEQYF.

The genes are TRBV7-2 and TRBJ2-4, with 7 bases identical to TRBD2. The CDR3 loop spans 16 amino acids. The V and J ends lost 3 bases and 3 bases, in that order; junction bases with no gene match: 8. CDR1 SGHTA and CDR2 FQGNSA come from the germline V gene. In DNA, the CDR3 is TGTGCCAGCAGCTTTCCCCTAGCGGCTGGCAAAAACATTCAGTACTTC. It codes for CASSFPLAAGKNIQYF. Full variable domain (remainder filled in from reference TRBV7-2 and TRBJ2-4): GAGVSQSPSNKVTEKGKDVELRCDPISGHTALYWYRQSLGQGLEFLIYFQGNSAPDKSGLPSDRFSAERTGGSVSTLTIQRTQQEDSAVYLCASSFPLAAGKNIQYFGAGTRLSVL.

The chain carries TRBV24-1 and TRBJ2-1; possibly TRBD2 for D (6 bases). Trimming removed 9 bases at V and 9 bases at J, with 11 bases between. The CDR3 runs 11 residues. Germline V gene sequence: CDR1 KGHDR, CDR2 SFDVKD. CDR3 bases: TGTGCCACCGGGGGGTACGGTGAGCAGTTCTTC. Residues: CATGGYGEQFF.

V usage is TRBV6-6 and J usage is TRBJ2-7, with TRBD1 matching over 9 bases. Germline CDR1 MNHNY, CDR2 SVGAGI (reference sequence). V dropped 6 bases and J dropped 5; count of bases not matched to a gene: 8. This CDR3 comprises 14 residues. CDR3 coding DNA: TGTGCCAGCAGCTTATTACAGGGGGCCCACGAGCAGTACTTC. Its translation is CASSLLQGAHEQYF.